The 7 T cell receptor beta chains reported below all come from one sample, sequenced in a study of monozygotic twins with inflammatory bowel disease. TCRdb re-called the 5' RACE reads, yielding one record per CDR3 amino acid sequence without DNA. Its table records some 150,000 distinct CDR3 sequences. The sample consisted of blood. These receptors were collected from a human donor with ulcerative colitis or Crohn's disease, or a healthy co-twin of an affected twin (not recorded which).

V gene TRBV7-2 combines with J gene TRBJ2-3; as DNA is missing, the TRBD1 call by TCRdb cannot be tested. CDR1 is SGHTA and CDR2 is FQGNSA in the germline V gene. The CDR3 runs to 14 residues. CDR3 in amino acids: CASSLGGGSDTQYF.

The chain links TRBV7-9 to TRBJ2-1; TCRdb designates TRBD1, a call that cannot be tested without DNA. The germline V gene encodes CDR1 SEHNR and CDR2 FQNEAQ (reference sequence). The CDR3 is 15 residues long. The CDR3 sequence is CASSREWGRSNEQFF.

The CDR3 loop is CASSNGLAGGWTQYF. The chain has TRBV12-3 or TRBV12-4 and TRBJ2-3; TCRdb lists TRBD2, though no DNA is available to test this call. The CDR3 is 15 amino acids.

The CDR3 spells CASSHEGMTDTQYF. V usage is TRBV4-3 and J usage is TRBJ2-3. Per the germline V gene, CDR1 is LGHNA and CDR2 is YSLEER. The length of the CDR3 is 14 residues.

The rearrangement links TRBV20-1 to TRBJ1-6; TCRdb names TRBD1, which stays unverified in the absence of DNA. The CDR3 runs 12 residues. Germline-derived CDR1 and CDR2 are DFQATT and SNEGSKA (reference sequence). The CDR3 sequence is CSAGQGQPRLHF.

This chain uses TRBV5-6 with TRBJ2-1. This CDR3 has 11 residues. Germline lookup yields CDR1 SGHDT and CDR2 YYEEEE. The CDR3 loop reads CASSSHNEQFF.

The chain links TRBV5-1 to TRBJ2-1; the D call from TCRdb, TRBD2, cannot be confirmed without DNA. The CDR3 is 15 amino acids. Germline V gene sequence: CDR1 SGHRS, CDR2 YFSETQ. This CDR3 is CASSLSGREGYEQFF.